This T cell receptor (beta chain) was captured by sequencing in a study of PD-L1 blockade in urothelial cancer. Turning to the study itself: At 3 weeks after treatment start (second dose) and again at 6 weeks, blood was analyzed. Blood gave a median 141,255 T cells.

The repertoire was sequenced with immunoSEQ multiplex PCR; TCRdb's copy has only in-frame clones and lacks some. The data contain some 39,000 clones, around 83% of them singletons. CDR3 size: 13 residues. CDR1 is WSHSY, CDR2 SAAADI, per germline. V lost 7 bases and J lost 5, with 15 bases in between. Time point: peripheral blood 6 weeks after treatment start. The sequence derives from a man between 65 and 85 years old with urothelial cancer. The sample in question was PBMCs, obtained around atezolizumab (anti-PD-L1) treatment. The chain uses TRBV10-2 and TRBJ2-7, with D maybe TRBD2 (6 bases). The CDR3 sequence: CASTSVGGNEQYF. DNA for the CDR3: TGCGCCAGCACCTCCGTGGGAGGCAACGAGCAGTACTTC.